These T cell receptor beta chains were read from a single sample in a study of blood T cell repertoires in COVID-19. Here immunoSEQ multiplex PCR was the method, and the copy in TCRdb shows in-frame clones only, minus some. The table has roughly 190,000 clones, about 85% seen once; the top ten hold around a fifth. The sequenced material came from peripheral blood. Every receptor here comes from a man between 60 and 70 years old with active or convalescent COVID-19. Both conserved end residues are part of each CDR3. D genes are given only for firm matches. Size values are once, few and many counts, or a class for expanded clones, and some rows have none.

size	V	D	J	DNA	CDR3
NA	TRBV29-1	TRBD1	TRBJ1-2	TGCAGCGTTGAAGGCGGACAGGGGATAACCTTC	CSVEGGQGITF
NA	TRBV5-4	NA	TRBJ2-3	TGTGCCAGCAGCCGGGAACGTCATAGCACAGATACGCAGTATTTT	CASSRERHSTDTQYF
NA	TRBV9	NA	TRBJ1-2	TGTGCCAGCAGCGTAGGAGGCCTTGTGGGTGGCTACACCTTC	CASSVGGLVGGYTF
few	TRBV11-2	NA	TRBJ1-1	TGTGCCAGCAGCACGAGCCTGGACACTGAAGCTTTCTTT	CASSTSLDTEAFF
NA	TRBV6-1	NA	TRBJ1-1	TGTGCCAGCAGACAGGGCCTGAACACTGAAGCTTTCTTT	CASRQGLNTEAFF
NA	TRBV19	TRBD1	TRBJ1-3	TGTGCCAGTAGTATGACAGGGACTGGAAACACCATATATTTT	CASSMTGTGNTIYF
few	TRBV29-1	TRBD1	TRBJ1-3	TGCAGCGTTGGACAGGGAGGACCTGGAAACACCATATATTTT	CSVGQGGPGNTIYF
NA	TRBV29-1	NA	TRBJ1-5	TGCAGCGGGGGGAGCCGCTGTCAGCCCCAGCATTTT	CSGGSRCQPQHF
NA	TRBV29-1	TRBD1	TRBJ2-1	TGCAGCGCAGGGACAGGGACCTACAATGAGCAGTTCTTC	CSAGTGTYNEQFF
once	TRBV9	NA	TRBJ2-7	TGTGCCAGCAGCGCAGAGAGGACTCCAACCGTCTACGAGCAGTACTTC	CASSAERTPTVYEQYF
NA	TRBV19	NA	TRBJ1-2	TGTGCCAGTAGTGAGGGTCGGCAGACTATCTATGGCTACACCTTC	CASSEGRQTIYGYTF
NA	TRBV21-1	NA	TRBJ1-5	TGTGCCAGCAGCACTCCGGGACAGGGGGCGTATCAGCCCCAGCATTTT	CASSTPGQGAYQPQHF
few	TRBV2	NA	TRBJ2-7	TGTGCCAGCAGTGAGACCTTGAGGGCCTACGAGCAGTACTTC	CASSETLRAYEQYF
NA	TRBV6-6	NA	TRBJ1-3	TGTGCCAGCAGTTACCCCCCAACCTCCGGTGGAAACACCATATATTTT	CASSYPPTSGGNTIYF
NA	TRBV21-1	NA	TRBJ2-5	TGTGCCAGCAGCAAAGAAGGAACAGGGGGCGGGGAGACCCAGTACTTC	CASSKEGTGGGETQYF
NA	TRBV7-8	NA	TRBJ1-6	TGTGCCAGCAAGGAACCGGGTTTTCCCTTCTCCTATAATTCACCCCTCCACTTT	CASKEPGFPFSYNSPLHF
NA	TRBV10-3	TRBD2	TRBJ2-3	TGTGCCCTCACTGAAACTAGCGGGGGGGCGGGGAGCTCAGATACGCAGTATTTT	CALTETSGGAGSSDTQYF
NA	TRBV19	NA	TRBJ1-3	TGTGCCAGTACGCGGGCCCCCGGAGGAGGAAACACCATATATTTT	CASTRAPGGGNTIYF
NA	TRBV18	TRBD2	TRBJ2-1	TGTGCCAGCTCACCACCTAGCGGGGGGTACAATGAGCAGTTCTTC	CASSPPSGGYNEQFF
NA	TRBV3-1/TRBV3-2	NA	TRBJ1-5	TGTGCCAGCAGCCAAGCCGGGGAGCCCCAGCATTTT	CASSQAGEPQHF
NA	TRBV5-5	TRBD2	TRBJ2-3	TGTGCCAGCAGCTCACGGGGTAGCGGGGGCACAGATACGCAGTATTTT	CASSSRGSGGTDTQYF
NA	TRBV6-2/TRBV6-3	NA	TRBJ2-3	TGTGCCAGCAGTTACTCCCGGGGAGGTACGCAGTATTTT	CASSYSRGGTQYF
NA	TRBV7-9	TRBD1	TRBJ1-2	TGTGCCAGCACAAGAGGGACAGACTATGGCTACACCTTC	CASTRGTDYGYTF
few	TRBV5-4	NA	TRBJ2-2	TGTGCCAGCAGCTCCGGACAAGCCGACACCGGGGAGCTGTTTTTT	CASSSGQADTGELFF
NA	TRBV7-3	NA	TRBJ2-3	TGTGCCAGCAGCTCCATGGGAGGGGGGCAGTATTTT	CASSSMGGGQYF
few	TRBV5-1	TRBD1	TRBJ2-1	TGCGCCAGCAGCCTACAGGGGACGAGCTCCTACAATGAGCAGTTCTTC	CASSLQGTSSYNEQFF
NA	TRBV11-2	TRBD2	TRBJ2-3	TGTGCCAGCAGCCCCCAAGGTTTAGCGGGGGGGAGCACAGATACGCAGTATTTT	CASSPQGLAGGSTDTQYF
NA	TRBV12-3/TRBV12-4	NA	TRBJ2-7	TGTGCCAGCACCTACAGGGAAAGAGGCGAGCAGTACTTC	CASTYRERGEQYF
NA	TRBV5-1	TRBD1	TRBJ1-2	TGCGCCAGCAGCTTGGCCAGGACAGGGGGCGATGGCTACACCTTC	CASSLARTGGDGYTF
NA	TRBV27	NA	TRBJ1-1	TGTGCCAGCAGTGGGGCGGAGGGCAGGGAGAACACTGAAGCTTTCTTT	CASSGAEGRENTEAFF
once	TRBV27	TRBD1	TRBJ2-6	TGTGCCAGCAGTAGGGACAGGGGGCGAAGTGGGGCCAACGTCCTGACTTTC	CASSRDRGRSGANVLTF
NA	TRBV7-9	NA	TRBJ2-3	TGTGCCAGCAGCACCCATGAGGGGGGGACAGATACGCAGTATTTT	CASSTHEGGTDTQYF
NA	TRBV29-1	TRBD1	TRBJ1-3	TGCAGCGTGGACTCAGGGGGCCCTGGAAACACCATATATTTT	CSVDSGGPGNTIYF
NA	TRBV5-1	TRBD1	TRBJ1-3	TGCGCCAGCAGCCCAATGACAGGGGGCTACTCTGGAAACACCATATATTTT	CASSPMTGGYSGNTIYF
NA	TRBV5-1	NA	TRBJ2-1	TGCGCCAGCAGCGCGGGGGCCGGCGGGGGCAACAATGAGCAGTTCTTC	CASSAGAGGGNNEQFF
NA	TRBV10-2	NA	TRBJ1-2	TGCGCCAGCAGTGAGACTCGGATGAGGAACTATGGCTACACCTTC	CASSETRMRNYGYTF
NA	TRBV29-1	TRBD1	TRBJ1-1	TGCAGCGTCCAGGGGGGTTGGGACACTGAAGCTTTCTTT	CSVQGGWDTEAFF
NA	TRBV4-2	NA	TRBJ2-2	TGTGCCAGCAGCCAAGCCGGGTGGGCAGGGCCAGAAAACACCGGGGAGCTGTTTTTT	CASSQAGWAGPENTGELFF
NA	TRBV4-2	NA	TRBJ2-1	TGTGCCAGCAGCCAAGATCCCAGCCGGGGGTATTCTGAGCAGTTCTTC	CASSQDPSRGYSEQFF
NA	TRBV6-6	TRBD1	TRBJ2-3	TGTGCCAGCAGGGATTCAGGGGGCGAGACAGATACGCAGTATTTT	CASRDSGGETDTQYF
NA	TRBV11-2	NA	TRBJ1-1	TGTGCCAGCAGCTCCAGACTTAACACTGAAGCTTTCTTT	CASSSRLNTEAFF
NA	TRBV25-1	NA	TRBJ2-6	TGTGCCAGCAGTGACGGGAGACCCTCTGGGGCCAACGTCCTGACTTTC	CASSDGRPSGANVLTF
NA	TRBV4-1	TRBD1	TRBJ1-3	TGCGCCAGCAGCCAAGAGGGCGACAGGGGGCGAGGCACCATATATTTT	CASSQEGDRGRGTIYF
NA	TRBV3-1/TRBV3-2	NA	TRBJ2-7	TGTGCCAGCAGCCAGACACCAGGCTACGAGCAGTACTTC	CASSQTPGYEQYF
NA	TRBV18	TRBD2	TRBJ2-7	TGTGCCAGCTCACTTACCGGGACTAGCACCAACGAGCAGTACTTC	CASSLTGTSTNEQYF
once	TRBV5-1	TRBD1	TRBJ2-7	TGCGCCAGCAGCCCCGGGACAGGGCGAACCTACGAGCAGTACTTC	CASSPGTGRTYEQYF
NA	TRBV6-5	TRBD1	TRBJ2-7	TGTGCCAGCTCAAGACAGGGCTACGAGCAGTACTTC	CASSRQGYEQYF
many	TRBV6-5	TRBD1	TRBJ1-2	TGTGCCAGCTCCTTGGGACAGGGGCTTTCCTATGGCTACACCTTC	CASSLGQGLSYGYTF
NA	TRBV7-9	TRBD1	TRBJ1-1	TGTGCCAGCAGCGTTACAGGGGGCGCGGGCACTGAAGCTTTCTTT	CASSVTGGAGTEAFF
NA	TRBV7-9	TRBD1	TRBJ1-5	TGTGCCAGCAGCTCTTCCCGACAGGGGGTTTTCGGGGGGCCCCAGCATTTT	CASSSSRQGVFGGPQHF
NA	TRBV9	TRBD1	TRBJ2-1	TGTGCCAGCAGCGCCGGACAGGGGAGGGCCAATGAGCAGTTCTTC	CASSAGQGRANEQFF
NA	TRBV19	TRBD1	TRBJ1-2	TGTGCCAGTAGTCCAACAGGGGGCTCTGGCTACACCTTC	CASSPTGGSGYTF
NA	TRBV6-1	NA	TRBJ1-3	TGTGCCAGCAGTGAAGGAGAGCCCCGAAACACCATATATTTT	CASSEGEPRNTIYF
NA	TRBV5-5	NA	TRBJ1-1	TGTGCCAGCAGCTCGGGCCCGGGGGGCACTGAAGCTTTCTTT	CASSSGPGGTEAFF
NA	TRBV3-1/TRBV3-2	NA	TRBJ1-2	TGTGCCAGCAGCCACCCTCGGACAAGCAGCTATGGCTACACCTTC	CASSHPRTSSYGYTF
NA	TRBV15	TRBD1	TRBJ1-3	TGTGCCACTAGCAAAGACAGGGCTGCTGGAAACACCATATATTTT	CATSKDRAAGNTIYF
NA	TRBV30	TRBD1	TRBJ1-5	TGTGCCTGGAGTGTATCAGGGGGCGATCAGCCCCAGCATTTT	CAWSVSGGDQPQHF
NA	TRBV7-3	NA	TRBJ1-2	TGTGCCAGCAGCTTAGCGGGCTCCTATGGCTACACCTTC	CASSLAGSYGYTF
NA	TRBV5-1	TRBD2	TRBJ2-5	TGCGCCAGCAGAAATAGCGGGGGAGATCAAGAGACCCAGTACTTC	CASRNSGGDQETQYF
NA	TRBV10-2	NA	TRBJ2-6	TGCGCCACCTCCTATTCTGGGGCCAACGTCCTGACTTTC	CATSYSGANVLTF